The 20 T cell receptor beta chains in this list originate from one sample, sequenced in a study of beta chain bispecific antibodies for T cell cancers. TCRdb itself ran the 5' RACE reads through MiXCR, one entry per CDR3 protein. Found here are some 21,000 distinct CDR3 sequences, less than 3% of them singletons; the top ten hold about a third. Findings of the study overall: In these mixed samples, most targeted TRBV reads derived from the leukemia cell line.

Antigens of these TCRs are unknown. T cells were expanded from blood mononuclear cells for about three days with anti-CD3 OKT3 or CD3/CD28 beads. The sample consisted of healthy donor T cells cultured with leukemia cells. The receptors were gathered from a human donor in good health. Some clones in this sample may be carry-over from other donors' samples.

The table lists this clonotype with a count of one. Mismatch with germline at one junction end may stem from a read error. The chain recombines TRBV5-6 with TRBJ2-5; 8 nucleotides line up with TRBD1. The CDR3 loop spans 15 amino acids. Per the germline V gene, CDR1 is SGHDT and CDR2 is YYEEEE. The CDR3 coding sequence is TGTGTCAGCAGCTTGGCGGGGACAGGTGAAGAGACCCAGTACTTC. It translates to CVSSLAGTGEETQYF.

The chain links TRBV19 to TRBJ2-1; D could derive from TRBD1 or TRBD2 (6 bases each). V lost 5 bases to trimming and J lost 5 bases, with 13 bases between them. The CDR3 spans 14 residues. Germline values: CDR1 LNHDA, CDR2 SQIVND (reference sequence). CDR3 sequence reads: CASSRGGKNNEQFF. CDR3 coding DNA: TGTGCCAGTAGTCGAGGGGGGAAAAACAATGAGCAGTTCTTC. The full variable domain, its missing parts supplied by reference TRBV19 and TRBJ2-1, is DGGITQSPKYLFRKEGQNVTLSCEQNLNHDAMYWYRQDPGQGLRLIYYSQIVNDFQKGDIAEGYSVSREKKESFPLTVTSAQKNPTAFYLCASSRGGKNNEQFFGPGTRLTVL.

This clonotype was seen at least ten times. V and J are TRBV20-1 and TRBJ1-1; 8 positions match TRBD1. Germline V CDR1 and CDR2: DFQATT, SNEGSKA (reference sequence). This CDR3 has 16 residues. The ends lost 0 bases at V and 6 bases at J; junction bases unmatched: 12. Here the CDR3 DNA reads TGCAGTGCTAGAGATCAGGGGGCAATGAGGTCCGCTGAAGCTTTCTTT. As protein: CSARDQGAMRSAEAFF.

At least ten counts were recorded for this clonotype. The CDR3: CASRDWSSYEQYF. CDR3 nucleotides: TGTGCCAGCAGGGACTGGAGCTCCTACGAGCAGTACTTC. The chain is built from TRBV6-1 and TRBJ2-7, with a weak D call TRBD2 (5 bases). CDR3 length: 13 residues. Trimming pared 6 bases from V and 0 bases from J, leaving 9 bases between. CDR1 and CDR2 from the germline V gene are MNHNS and SASEGT.

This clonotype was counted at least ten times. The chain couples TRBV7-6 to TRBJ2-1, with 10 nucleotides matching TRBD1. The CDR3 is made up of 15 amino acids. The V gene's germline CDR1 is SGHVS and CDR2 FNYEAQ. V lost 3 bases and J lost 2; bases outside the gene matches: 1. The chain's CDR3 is CASSFGTGAYNEQFF. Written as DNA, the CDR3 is TGTGCCAGCAGCTTCGGGACAGGGGCCTACAATGAGCAGTTCTTC.

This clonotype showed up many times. For the CDR3, the DNA is TGCAGTGCTACAGGAAATACCTACGAGCAGTACTTC. Amino acids: CSATGNTYEQYF. V and J are TRBV20-1 and TRBJ2-7; unclear D gene. Per the germline V gene, CDR1 is DFQATT and CDR2 is SNEGSKA (reference sequence). V dropped 4 bases and J dropped 2 bases, with 9 bases sitting between them. CDR3 length: 12 residues.

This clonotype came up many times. The CDR3: CASTLGFEKLFF. Written as DNA, the CDR3 is TGTGCCAGCACCCTTGGGTTTGAAAAACTGTTTTTT. J is TRBJ1-4 and V is TRBV7-9; D ambiguous. Trimming removed 7 bases from V and 7 bases from J, with 10 bases in between. The germline gives CDR1 SEHNR, CDR2 FQNEAQ (reference sequence). The CDR3 is 12 residues long.

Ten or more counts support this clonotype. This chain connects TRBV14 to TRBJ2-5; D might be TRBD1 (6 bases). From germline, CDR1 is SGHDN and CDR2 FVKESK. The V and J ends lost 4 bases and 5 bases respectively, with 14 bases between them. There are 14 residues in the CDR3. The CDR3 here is CASSPRQARETQYF. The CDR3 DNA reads TGTGCCAGCAGCCCCCGACAGGCACGGGAGACCCAGTACTTC. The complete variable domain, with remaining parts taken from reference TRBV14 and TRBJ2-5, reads EAGVTQFPSHSVIEKGQTVTLRCDPISGHDNLYWYRRVMGKEIKFLLHFVKESKQDESGMPNNRFLAERTGGTYSTLKVQPAELEDSGVYFCASSPRQARETQYFGPGTRLLVL.

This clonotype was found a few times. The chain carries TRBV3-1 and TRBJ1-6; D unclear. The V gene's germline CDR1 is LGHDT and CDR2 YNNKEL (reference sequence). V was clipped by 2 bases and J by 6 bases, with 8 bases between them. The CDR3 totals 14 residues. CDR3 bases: TGTGCCAGCAGCCAACCGCTGTTTAATTCACCCCTCCACTTT. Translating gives CASSQPLFNSPLHF.

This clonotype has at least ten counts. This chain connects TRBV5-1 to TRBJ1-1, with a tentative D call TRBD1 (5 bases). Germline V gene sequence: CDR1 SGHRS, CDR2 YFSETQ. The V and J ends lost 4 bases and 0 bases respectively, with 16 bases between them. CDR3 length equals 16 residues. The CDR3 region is CASSLRWGGMNTEAFF. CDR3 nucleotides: TGCGCCAGCAGCCTCCGCTGGGGGGGAATGAACACTGAAGCTTTCTTT.

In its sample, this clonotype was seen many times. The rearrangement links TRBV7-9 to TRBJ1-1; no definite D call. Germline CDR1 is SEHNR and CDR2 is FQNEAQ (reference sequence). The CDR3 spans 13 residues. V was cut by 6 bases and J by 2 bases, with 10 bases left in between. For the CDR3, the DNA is TGTGCCAGCAGTTACCCCTTAAACACTGAAGCTTTCTTT. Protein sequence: CASSYPLNTEAFF.

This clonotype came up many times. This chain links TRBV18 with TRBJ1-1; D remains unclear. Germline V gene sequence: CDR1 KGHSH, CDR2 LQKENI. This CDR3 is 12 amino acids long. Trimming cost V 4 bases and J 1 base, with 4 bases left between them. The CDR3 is CASSQGNTEAFF. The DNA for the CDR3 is TGTGCCAGCTCACAGGGGAACACTGAAGCTTTCTTT.

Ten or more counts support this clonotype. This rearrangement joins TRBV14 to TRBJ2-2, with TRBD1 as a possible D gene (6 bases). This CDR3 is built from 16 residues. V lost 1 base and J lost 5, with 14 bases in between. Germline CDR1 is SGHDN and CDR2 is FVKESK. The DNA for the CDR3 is TGTGCCAGCAGCCAAGCCCAGTTAACAGGGACCGGGGAGCTGTTTTTT. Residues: CASSQAQLTGTGELFF.

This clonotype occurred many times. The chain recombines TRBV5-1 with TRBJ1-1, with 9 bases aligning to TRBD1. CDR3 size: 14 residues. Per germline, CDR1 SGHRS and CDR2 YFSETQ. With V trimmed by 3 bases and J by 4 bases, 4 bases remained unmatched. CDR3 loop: CASSSGQGLTEAFF. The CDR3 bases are TGCGCCAGCAGCTCGGGACAGGGACTCACTGAAGCTTTCTTT.

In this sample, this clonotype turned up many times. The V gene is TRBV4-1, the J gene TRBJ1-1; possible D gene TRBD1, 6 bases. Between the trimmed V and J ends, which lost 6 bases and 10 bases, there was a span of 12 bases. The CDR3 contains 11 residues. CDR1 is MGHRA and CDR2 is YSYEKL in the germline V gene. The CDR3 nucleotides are TGCGCCAGCAGTCTACAGGGCGTAGCTTTCTTT. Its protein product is CASSLQGVAFF.

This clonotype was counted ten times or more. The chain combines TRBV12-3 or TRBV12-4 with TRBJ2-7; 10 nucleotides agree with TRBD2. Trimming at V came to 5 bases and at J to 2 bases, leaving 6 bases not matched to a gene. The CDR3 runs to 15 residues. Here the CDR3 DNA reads TGTGCCAGCAGTCCATGGACTAGCGGTACCTACGAGCAGTACTTC. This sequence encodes CASSPWTSGTYEQYF.

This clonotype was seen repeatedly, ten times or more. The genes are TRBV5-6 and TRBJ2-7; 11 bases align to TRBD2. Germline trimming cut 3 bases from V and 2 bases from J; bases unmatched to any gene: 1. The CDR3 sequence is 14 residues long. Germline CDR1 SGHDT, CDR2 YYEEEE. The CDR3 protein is CASSSSGRTYEQYF. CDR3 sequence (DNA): TGTGCCAGCAGCTCTAGCGGGAGGACCTACGAGCAGTACTTC.

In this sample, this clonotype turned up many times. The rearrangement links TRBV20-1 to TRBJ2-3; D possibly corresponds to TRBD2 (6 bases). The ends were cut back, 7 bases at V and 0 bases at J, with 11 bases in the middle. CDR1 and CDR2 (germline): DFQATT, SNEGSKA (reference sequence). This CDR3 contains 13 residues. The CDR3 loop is CSGWDFSTDTQYF. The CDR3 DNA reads TGCAGTGGATGGGACTTTAGCACAGATACGCAGTATTTT.

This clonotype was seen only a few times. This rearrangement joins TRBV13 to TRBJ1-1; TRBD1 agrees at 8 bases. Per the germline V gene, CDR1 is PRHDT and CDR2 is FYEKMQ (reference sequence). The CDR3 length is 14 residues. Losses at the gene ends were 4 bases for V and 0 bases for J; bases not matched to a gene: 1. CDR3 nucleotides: TGTGCCAGCAGCTACAGGGGGGTGAACACTGAAGCTTTCTTT. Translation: CASSYRGVNTEAFF.

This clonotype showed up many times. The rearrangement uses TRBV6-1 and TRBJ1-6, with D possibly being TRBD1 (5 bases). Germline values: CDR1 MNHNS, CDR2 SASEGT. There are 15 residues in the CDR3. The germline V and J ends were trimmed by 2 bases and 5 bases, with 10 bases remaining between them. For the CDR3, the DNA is TGTGCCAGCAGTGAAATAGGCAGGGATAATTCACCCCTCCACTTT. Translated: CASSEIGRDNSPLHF.